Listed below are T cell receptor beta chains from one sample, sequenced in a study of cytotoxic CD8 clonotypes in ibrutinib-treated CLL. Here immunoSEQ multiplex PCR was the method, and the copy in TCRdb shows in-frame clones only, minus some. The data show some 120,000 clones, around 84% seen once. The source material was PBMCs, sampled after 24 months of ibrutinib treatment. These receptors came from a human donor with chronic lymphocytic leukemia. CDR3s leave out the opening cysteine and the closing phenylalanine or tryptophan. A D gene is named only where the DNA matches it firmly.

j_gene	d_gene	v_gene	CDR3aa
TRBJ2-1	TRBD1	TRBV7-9	ASSLAKLVRQGAYNEQF
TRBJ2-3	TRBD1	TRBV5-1	ATQLGQGPDTQY
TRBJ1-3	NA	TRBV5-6	ASSFRGPRFTGNTIY
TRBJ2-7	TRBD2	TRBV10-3	AIRTRGDLVY
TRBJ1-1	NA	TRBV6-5	ASSYSMDTEAF
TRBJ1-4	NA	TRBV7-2	ASSLGPGDLKLF
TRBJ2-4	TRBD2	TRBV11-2	ASSLAVAKNIQY
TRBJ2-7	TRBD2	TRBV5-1	ASSLTTSGGIYEQY
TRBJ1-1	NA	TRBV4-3	ASSSARGREAF
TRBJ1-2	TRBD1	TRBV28	ASSKGTGQYGYT